Listed below are T cell receptor beta chains from one sample, sequenced in a study of long-term antiretroviral therapy in people with HIV. The method was immunoSEQ multiplex PCR; TCRdb's version includes in-frame clones alone and lacks a portion of them. This table holds about 36,000 clones, 75% to 85% found once. The sequencing used unsorted PBMCs, collected 3.4 years after starting antiretroviral therapy. These receptor sequences come from a man aged 25 to 40 with HIV. Each CDR3 is given with its conserved first and last residue. A D gene is named only where the DNA matches it firmly. A clone size is listed for some rows: how often the clone was seen (once, few, many), or a class if it is expanded.

TRBD1,TRBV27,-,TRBJ2-2,TGTGCCAGCAGTTTAGGGACAGGGGCCCCCGGGGAGCTGTTTTTT,CASSLGTGAPGELFF
-,TRBV4-3,once,TRBJ2-7,TGCGCCAGCAGCCAAGATACCCGGGGGATCTCCTACGAGCAGTACTTC,CASSQDTRGISYEQYF
TRBD2,TRBV7-2,once,TRBJ2-6,TGTGCCAGCAGCCCCGGGGGGGGGAGGGGCTCTGGGGCCAACGTCCTGACTTTC,CASSPGGGRGSGANVLTF
-,TRBV25-1,-,TRBJ2-7,TGTGCCAGCAGATATACGGGCGAGCAGTACTTC,CASRYTGEQYF
-,TRBV18,-,TRBJ1-2,TGTGCCAGCTCACCTGGGGACAGCTACACCTTC,CASSPGDSYTF
-,TRBV2,few,TRBJ1-1,TGTGCCAGCAGTGAAGAAGGCTCTGGTACTGAAGCTTTCTTT,CASSEEGSGTEAFF
-,TRBV9,-,TRBJ2-3,TGTGCCAGCAGCGTAGGGAGTTCCACAGATACGCAGTATTTT,CASSVGSSTDTQYF
-,TRBV5-5,once,TRBJ2-1,TGTGCCAGCAGCTTGGAACTATTCAATGAGCAGTTCTTC,CASSLELFNEQFF
-,TRBV27,-,TRBJ2-3,TGTGCCAGCAGTTTGGGTGCTAGCACAGATACGCAGTATTTT,CASSLGASTDTQYF
-,TRBV28,-,TRBJ1-5,TGTGCCAGCAGTTCCGGGGACGGCCTGACGTCGGGGCAGCCCCAGCATTTT,CASSSGDGLTSGQPQHF
TRBD1,TRBV9,-,TRBJ2-2,TGTGCCAGCAGCAAACTCCCCCGGGACAGGGGATCGGACACCGGGGAGCTGTTTTTT,CASSKLPRDRGSDTGELFF
-,TRBV5-6,-,TRBJ2-7,TGTGCCAGCAGCCCGCGGGAGCAGTACTTC,CASSPREQYF
-,TRBV29-1,-,TRBJ2-5,TGCAGCGTTGAACAAGGGACTCAGTACTTC,CSVEQGTQYF
-,TRBV7-2,-,TRBJ2-3,TGTGCCAGCCAAACTAGGACAAGGGGAGATACGCAGTATTTT,CASQTRTRGDTQYF
-,TRBV5-4,-,TRBJ2-3,TGTGCCAGCAGCTTGCCCCGGGGAGGTAGAACCACAGATACGCAGTATTTT,CASSLPRGGRTTDTQYF
-,TRBV4-2,-,TRBJ1-1,TGTGCCAGCAGCCAACCGTGGACAATGAACACTGAAGCTTTCTTT,CASSQPWTMNTEAFF
TRBD1,TRBV29-1,-,TRBJ2-2,TGCAGCGTCGGGACAGGGGATGGCACCGGGGAGCTGTTTTTT,CSVGTGDGTGELFF
-,TRBV9,-,TRBJ1-1,TGTGCCAGCAGACCCCCCGGGGGGACTGAAGCTTTCTTT,CASRPPGGTEAFF
-,TRBV6-6,-,TRBJ1-1,TGTGCCAGCAGTCGCAACGAAGCTTTCTTT,CASSRNEAFF
-,TRBV4-3,-,TRBJ2-1,TGCGCCAGCAGCCAATCGGCCGGGGGCACATCCTACAATGAGCAGTTCTTC,CASSQSAGGTSYNEQFF
-,TRBV4-2,few,TRBJ1-2,TGTGCCAGCAGCCAAGTGGTTTTTGGAGGGATGGGTGGCTACACCTTC,CASSQVVFGGMGGYTF
TRBD1,TRBV6-6,-,TRBJ2-4,TGTGCCAGCACCGACCGGACAGGGGAGGCCAAAAACATTCAGTACTTC,CASTDRTGEAKNIQYF
TRBD2,TRBV14,-,TRBJ2-1,TGTGCCAGCAGCTTCAATAGCGGGAGGATTAATGAGCAGTTCTTC,CASSFNSGRINEQFF
-,TRBV6-1,-,TRBJ1-1,TGTGCCAGCACTGTCGGGTTGAACACTGAAGCTTTCTTT,CASTVGLNTEAFF
-,TRBV18,-,TRBJ2-1,TGTGCCAGCTCACCGCAGAATGAGCAGTTCTTC,CASSPQNEQFF
TRBD1,TRBV19,-,TRBJ1-2,TGTGCCAGCCAGGGGGCGCGGTACGATGGCTACACCTTC,CASQGARYDGYTF
-,TRBV28,-,TRBJ2-5,TGTGCCAGCAGCAAGACAAGAATGGGGGAGACCCAGTACTTC,CASSKTRMGETQYF
-,TRBV6-5,-,TRBJ2-1,TGTGCCAGCAGTTACTCGGGGGGCAGGGATGAGCAGTTCTTC,CASSYSGGRDEQFF
-,TRBV5-1,-,TRBJ1-1,TGCGCCAGCAGCCTCACACCGAACACTGAAGCTTTCTTT,CASSLTPNTEAFF
-,TRBV29-1,-,TRBJ2-3,TGCAGCGTTGGGTCCGGCGGGGCCTTAGAGGGGCAGTATTTT,CSVGSGGALEGQYF
TRBD2,TRBV29-1,-,TRBJ2-7,TGCAGCGTTGAAGAGGGATTATTGGGGACTAGCGGCTACGAGCAGTACTTC,CSVEEGLLGTSGYEQYF
-,TRBV7-8,-,TRBJ2-2,TGTGCCAGCAGCCCCCTAAGCGGCACCGGGGAGCTGTTTTTT,CASSPLSGTGELFF
-,TRBV9,-,TRBJ1-2,TGTGCCAGCAGCGCCCACACTAACTATGGCTACACCTTC,CASSAHTNYGYTF
TRBD1,TRBV7-9,-,TRBJ2-5,TGTGCCAGCGGGACAGGGGTCGTTCTTGAGACCCAGTACTTC,CASGTGVVLETQYF
-,TRBV30,-,TRBJ2-7,TGTGCCTGGAGTGTATCTAGCCCCTACGAGCAGTACTTC,CAWSVSSPYEQYF
-,TRBV6-5,-,TRBJ2-7,TGTGCCAGCAGTCCGTTTGGGGGTAGCGACGAGCAGTACTTC,CASSPFGGSDEQYF
TRBD1,TRBV28,few,TRBJ2-2,TGTGCCAGCAGTTTCAGACGACAGGGGAACACCGGGGAGCTGTTTTTT,CASSFRRQGNTGELFF
-,TRBV7-8,-,TRBJ2-7,TGTGCCAGCAGCTCTGCAGGGGAAAACTCCTACGAGCAGTACTTC,CASSSAGENSYEQYF
TRBD1,TRBV10-3,-,TRBJ2-7,TGTGCCATCAGTTTATCGACAGGGCCCTCGGTCTACGAGCAGTACTTC,CAISLSTGPSVYEQYF
-,TRBV11-1,once,TRBJ1-1,TGTGCCAGCAGCTTAGTTGGGGGCACTGAAGCTTTCTTT,CASSLVGGTEAFF
TRBD2,TRBV6-5,few,TRBJ2-3,TGTGCCAGCAGTTATGTAGCGGGGCTTGATACGCAGTATTTT,CASSYVAGLDTQYF
-,TRBV27,-,TRBJ2-7,TGTGCCAGCAGTCCGTCGGTGAGCTCCTACGAGCAGTACTTC,CASSPSVSSYEQYF
-,TRBV19,-,TRBJ1-1,TGTGCCAGTAGTCCGCGGACATCGACAGGCACTGAAGCTTTCTTT,CASSPRTSTGTEAFF
-,TRBV28,-,TRBJ2-3,TGTGCCAGCAGTTCCCCGACAGACAGCACAGATACGCAGTATTTT,CASSSPTDSTDTQYF
TRBD1,TRBV2,-,TRBJ2-2,TGTGCCAGCACGTGGGGACAGGGCGCCGGGGAGCTGTTTTTT,CASTWGQGAGELFF
-,TRBV7-9,few,TRBJ2-7,TGTGCCAGCAGCTTAGTATCCATCGGAGAGCAGTACTTC,CASSLVSIGEQYF
TRBD2,TRBV10-3,-,TRBJ2-1,TGTGCCATCAGTGAAAAAGCGGGAGGCGATGAGCAGTTCTTC,CAISEKAGGDEQFF
-,TRBV19,-,TRBJ1-3,TGTGCCAGTAGTATGGACGTAGCCTCTGGAAACACCATATATTTT,CASSMDVASGNTIYF
TRBD1,TRBV6-1,-,TRBJ1-5,TGTGCCAGCAGTGAATGGGACAGGGGTAGGTCCCAGCATTTT,CASSEWDRGRSQHF
-,TRBV7-2,-,TRBJ1-1,TGTGCCAGCAGCTTAGTACGGGGGAACACTGAAGCTTTCTTT,CASSLVRGNTEAFF
-,TRBV7-9,-,TRBJ2-5,TGTGCCAGCAGCAGTGGGGGGACAGCGCTAGGGACCCAGTACTTC,CASSSGGTALGTQYF
-,TRBV30,-,TRBJ2-6,TGTGCCTGGAGTGTAGGGGCTAGGGGAACTGGGGCCAACGTCCTGACTTTC,CAWSVGARGTGANVLTF
TRBD2,TRBV28,-,TRBJ2-1,TGTGCCAGTAACCTTGATAGCGGGACCGATGAGCAGTTCTTC,CASNLDSGTDEQFF
-,TRBV11-2,-,TRBJ2-2,TGTGCCAGCAGCAAGAACACCGGGGAGCTGTTTTTT,CASSKNTGELFF
TRBD2,TRBV14,-,TRBJ2-7,TGTGCCAGCTCCTCACTTGGGTCTAGCGGGCCTCTATTCTCCTACGAGCAGTACTTC,CASSSLGSSGPLFSYEQYF
TRBD1,TRBV7-2,-,TRBJ2-7,TGTGCCAGCAGCTTAGCACCGGGACAGGGTTACGAGCAGTACTTC,CASSLAPGQGYEQYF
-,TRBV11-2,-,TRBJ2-7,TGTGCCAGCAGCTCCAGAGTAGGGCTAGGCGAGCAGTACTTC,CASSSRVGLGEQYF
TRBD2,TRBV4-3,-,TRBJ2-7,TGCGCCAGCAGCCAAGATTGGGTGGGCGGGAGCTCCTACGAGCAGTACTTC,CASSQDWVGGSSYEQYF
TRBD1,TRBV2,-,TRBJ1-1,TGTGCCAGCAGTGGAACAGGGGGCTTTCCTGAAGCTTTCTTT,CASSGTGGFPEAFF